A few counts support the clone carrying this T cell receptor beta chain. The sample belongs to a study of identical twins. TCRdb re-called the 5' RACE reads through MiXCR, storing one row per CDR3 protein. The sample consists of a few hundred thousand distinct CDR3 sequences, approximately 13% of them appearing once. Germline assignment: CDR1 KGHDR and CDR2 SFDVKD. CDR3 length: 14 amino acids. The V and J ends lost 0 bases and 6 bases respectively, with 7 bases between them. This sample was shared with a second study, whose subject was yellow fever vaccine responses in identical twins.

This rearrangement joins TRBV24-1 to TRBJ2-2; TRBD2 might be the D (5 bases). Sequencing was performed on CD8+ T cells sorted from blood. The sequence came from a woman aged 18 to 35 in good health. DNA for the CDR3: TGTGCCACCAGTGATTTGTCCGGGGCCGGGGAGCTGTTTTTT. Amino acid sequence: CATSDLSGAGELFF.